Detailed here is one T cell receptor (beta chain). Its antigen is unidentified. The CDR3 is 14 amino acids. With 7 bases removed from V and 6 bases from J, the gap between germline ends came to 17 bases. Germline loops: CDR1 MNHGY, CDR2 SAAAGT. This entry belongs to a study of cytomegalovirus exposure and HLA in healthy donors. PCR involved 60 Vbeta and 13 Jbeta primers. The repertoire was sequenced with immunoSEQ multiplex PCR; TCRdb's copy has only in-frame clones and lacks some. The sample holds under 65,000 clones, less than 85% seen once. Points from the study as a whole: In a later analysis, TCR beta V- and J-gene trimming was associated with a missense DCLRE1C variant. Some segments of the V type, notably TRBV6-2 and TRBV6-3, were excluded as indistinguishable. Most observed TCR sequences were rare, whereas some public TCRs were detected in many donors. The study labeled more than 150 TCR beta chains cytomegalovirus-associated.

Material: PBMCs. This sequence joins TRBV6-8 and TRBJ2-3; D may be TRBD2 (5 bases). The receptor was isolated from a man aged 25-45 years in good health and CMV-seropositive. The CDR3 sequence is CASKEGRPQDTQYF. The CDR3 nucleotides are TGTGCCAGCAAAGAGGGCAGACCCCAGGATACGCAGTATTTT.